This note documents a single T cell receptor (beta chain) sequence. The antigen is not known. A multiplex PCR was run with 60 Vbeta primers and 13 Jbeta primers. Sequencing used immunoSEQ multiplex PCR; TCRdb keeps in-frame clones, though not all of them. The table shows about 37,000 clones, with more than 80% occurring only once. The data are from a study of cytomegalovirus exposure and HLA in healthy donors. General study findings and limits: Trimming of TCR beta V- and J-genes showed a link, identified in a later analysis, to a missense DCLRE1C variant. According to a later analysis, donors in an Asian-associated ancestry cluster reportedly had fewer N-insertions than the roughly 660-donor mean. The study recorded more than 150 TCR beta chains that were cytomegalovirus-associated. The CMV antigen specificity of a few CMV-associated chains was confirmed through in vitro analysis.

Unmatched junction bases numbered 6, after V lost 7 bases and J lost 2 bases. This CDR3 region has 13 residues. The germline gives CDR1 SGHRS, CDR2 YFSETQ. This TCR derives from a woman aged 40 to 50 in good health and CMV-seronegative. The chain links TRBV5-1 to TRBJ2-7; TRBD2 matches at 7 bases. The source material was PBMCs. The CDR3 sequence: CASGLVEAYEQYF. The CDR3 DNA reads as TGCGCCAGCGGACTAGTGGAGGCCTACGAGCAGTACTTC.